One and the same sample provided the 2 T cell receptor beta chains below, sequenced in a study of shared clonotypes between healthy human individuals. Clones were sequenced by immunoSEQ multiplex PCR, and TCRdb holds only the in-frame ones, with some missing. Of about 2 million clones listed, roughly 94% are singletons. Sequenced: naive CD4+ T cells sorted from blood. As for subset: CD45RA+ positively selected. The source of these receptors is a man aged 18 to 29 in good health.

The chain carries TRBV7-2 and TRBJ2-7, with D unclear. CDR1 is SGHTA, CDR2 FQGNSA, per germline. This CDR3 region has 11 residues. The V end was cut by 3 bases, the J end by 6 bases, with 6 bases between. The CDR3 protein is CASSFLGEQYF. CDR3 coding DNA: TGTGCCAGCAGCTTTCTGGGCGAGCAGTACTTC.

The V gene is TRBV7-8, the J gene TRBJ1-2; D may be TRBD1 (5 bases). The CDR3 has 15 amino acids. The V end lost 0 bases, the J end lost 4 bases, and 12 bases lay between the germline ends. Germline CDR1 SGHVS, CDR2 FQNEAQ. The CDR3 DNA reads as TGTGCCAGCAGCTTAGCGGTGGGGACCGCCTATGGCTACACCTTC. Its protein is CASSLAVGTAYGYTF.